The source of this TCR beta chain is a study of blood T cells in healthy people across ages. Germline CDR1 is SEHNR and CDR2 is FQNEAQ (reference sequence). The CDR3 runs 14 residues. V gave up 2 bases and J gave up 2 bases, with 8 bases separating them. PCR was performed a second time for about 7 to 12 cycles using a sample-barcoded 5' primer and a J-beta primer mix. Tags on each cDNA molecule came from a template-switch adaptor with 12 random nucleotides. TCRdb recomputed calls from the 5' RACE reads with MiXCR, one row per CDR3 protein. The top ten clones hold over 10% of a sample with 650,000 to 1,000,000 distinct CDR3 sequences, approximately 35% of them seen once. Every sample yielded at least 6.5 million isolated PBMCs.

The material sequenced was blood. The chain uses TRBV7-9 and TRBJ2-3, with a possible D match to TRBD1 (6 bases). The TCR sequence derives from a man aged 18-30 years in good health. The chain's CDR3 is CASSLWGHTDTQYF. The CDR3 DNA follows: TGTGCCAGCAGCTTATGGGGACACACAGATACGCAGTATTTT.